This T cell receptor beta chain was observed in a study of cytomegalovirus exposure and HLA in healthy donors. Regarding the study as a whole: Subsequent analysis revealed that first-cohort TCR clusters tended to co-occur in the approximately 120 validation repertoires.

Profiled with immunoSEQ multiplex PCR; TCRdb holds only in-frame clones, not every one. This sample yields over 120,000 clones, of which nearly 90% are seen a single time; around 9% belongs to the top ten. A note on this clone: Its antigen is not identified.

The source is a woman younger than 30 in good health and CMV-seropositive. Sequenced sample: PBMCs.

CDR3 nucleotide sequence: TGTGCCGTCTCAAGACTAAGGGACACTGAAGCTTTCTTT. Protein sequence: CAVSRLRDTEAFF. The J gene is TRBJ1-1, the V gene TRBV27; D is undetermined. V shed 11 bases and J shed 3 bases, with 16 bases lying between them. Germline loops: CDR1 MNHEY, CDR2 SMNVEV (reference sequence). This CDR3 is 13 amino acids long.